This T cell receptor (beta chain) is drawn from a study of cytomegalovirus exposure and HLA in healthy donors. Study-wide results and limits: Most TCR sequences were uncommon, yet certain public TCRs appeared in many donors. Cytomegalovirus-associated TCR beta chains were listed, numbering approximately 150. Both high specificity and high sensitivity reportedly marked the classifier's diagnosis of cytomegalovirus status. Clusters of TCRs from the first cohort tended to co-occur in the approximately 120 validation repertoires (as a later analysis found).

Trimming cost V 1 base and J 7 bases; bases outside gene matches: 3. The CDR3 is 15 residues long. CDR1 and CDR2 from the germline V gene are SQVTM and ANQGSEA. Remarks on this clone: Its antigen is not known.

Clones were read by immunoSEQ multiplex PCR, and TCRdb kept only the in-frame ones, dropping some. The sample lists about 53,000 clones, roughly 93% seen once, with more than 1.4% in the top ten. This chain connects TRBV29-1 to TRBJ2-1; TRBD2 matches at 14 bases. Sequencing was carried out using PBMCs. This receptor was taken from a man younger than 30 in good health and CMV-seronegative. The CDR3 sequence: CSVEVGTSGSNEQFF. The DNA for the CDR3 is TGCAGCGTTGAAGTAGGGACTAGCGGGAGTAATGAGCAGTTCTTC.